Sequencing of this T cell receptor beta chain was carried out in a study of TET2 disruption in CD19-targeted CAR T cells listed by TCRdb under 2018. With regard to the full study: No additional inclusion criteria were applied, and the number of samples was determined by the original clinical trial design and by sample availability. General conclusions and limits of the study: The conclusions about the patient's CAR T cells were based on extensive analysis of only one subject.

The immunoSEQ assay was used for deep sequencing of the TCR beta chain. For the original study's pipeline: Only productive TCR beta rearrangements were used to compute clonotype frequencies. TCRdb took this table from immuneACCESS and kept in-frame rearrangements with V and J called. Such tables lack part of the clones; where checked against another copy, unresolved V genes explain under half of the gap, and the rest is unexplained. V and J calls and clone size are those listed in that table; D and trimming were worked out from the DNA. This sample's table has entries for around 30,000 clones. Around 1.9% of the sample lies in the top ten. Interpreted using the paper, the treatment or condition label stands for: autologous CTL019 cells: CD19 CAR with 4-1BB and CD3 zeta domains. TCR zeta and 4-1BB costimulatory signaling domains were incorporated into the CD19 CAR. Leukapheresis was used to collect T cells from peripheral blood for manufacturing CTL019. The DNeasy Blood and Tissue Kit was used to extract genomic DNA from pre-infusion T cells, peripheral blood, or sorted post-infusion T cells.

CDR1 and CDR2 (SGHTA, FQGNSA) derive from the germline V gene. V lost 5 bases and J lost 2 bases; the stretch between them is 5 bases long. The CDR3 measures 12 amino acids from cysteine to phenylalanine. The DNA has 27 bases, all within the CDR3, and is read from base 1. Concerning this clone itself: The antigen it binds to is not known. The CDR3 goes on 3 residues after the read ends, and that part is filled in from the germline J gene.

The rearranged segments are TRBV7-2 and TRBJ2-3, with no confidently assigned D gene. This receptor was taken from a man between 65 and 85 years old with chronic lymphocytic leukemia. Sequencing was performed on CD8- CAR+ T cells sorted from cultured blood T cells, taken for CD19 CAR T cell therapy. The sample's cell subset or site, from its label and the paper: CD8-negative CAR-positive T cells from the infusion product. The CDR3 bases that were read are TGTGCCAGCAGCACAGACACAGATACG. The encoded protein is CASSTDTDT. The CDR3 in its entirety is CASSTDTDTQYF.